The next 14 T cell receptor beta chains were all read from a single sample in a study of blood T cell repertoires in COVID-19 (dated by TCRdb to 2020 to 2021). Library construction relied on the immunoSEQ multiplex PCR assay. In TCRdb, the immuneACCESS table is reduced to in-frame sequences with V and J assigned. These tables do not hold every clone; where another copy was compared, an unresolved V gene accounts for under half, and the others remain unexplained. The sample table lists roughly 200,000 clones, around 84% of them with a count of one. The ten biggest clones cover more than 3% of the sample. The source material was PBMCs or T cells enriched from blood (not recorded which). The source of these receptors is a woman in her twenties or thirties who had been exposed to COVID-19.

The sample holds one count of this clone. The V gene is TRBV12-2, the J gene TRBJ1-3; TRBD1 is the table's D call and was not checked against the DNA. TRBV12-2 is labeled a pseudogene. CDR3 length: 17 residues. CDR3 in amino acids: CASRRTGEIDSGNTIYF. In DNA form, the CDR3 reads TGTGCAAGTCGCCGGACAGGGGAGATCGACTCTGGAAACACCATATATTTT.

Only one count was recorded for this clone. This chain uses TRBV11-1 with TRBJ1-1, with D perhaps TRBD1 (5 bases). The V end lost 0 bases, the J end lost 0 bases, and 17 bases lay between the germline ends. This CDR3 has 18 residues. Germline V gene data show CDR1 as SGHAT and CDR2 as FQDESV (reference sequence). CDR3 amino acids: CASSLALAAGGLNTEAFF. The CDR3 bases are TGTGCCAGCAGCTTAGCGCTCGCAGCCGGGGGTTTGAACACTGAAGCTTTCTTT.

The chain joins TRBV6-5 to TRBJ1-2; possible D gene TRBD1, 6 bases. Germline CDR1 reads MNHEY; CDR2 reads SVGAGI. The CDR3 is 15 residues long. The germline V and J ends were trimmed by 7 bases and 4 bases, with 19 bases remaining between them. The CDR3, as DNA: TGTGCCAGCACTAACCGGGGGGCGCTATCCTATGGCTACACCTTC. It translates to CASTNRGALSYGYTF.

The V gene is TRBV4-1, the J gene TRBJ1-2, with a possible D match to TRBD1 (6 bases). The CDR3 is made up of 15 amino acids. Germline CDR1 reads MGHRA; CDR2 reads YSYEKL. V lost 3 bases to trimming and J lost 2 bases, with 13 bases between them. The CDR3 bases are TGCGCCAGCAGCCAGGGGTGGACAGCAAACTATGGCTACACCTTC. This sequence encodes CASSQGWTANYGYTF.

The V call is TRBV6-5, the J call TRBJ2-3, with D possibly being TRBD2 (5 bases). The CDR3 is made up of 14 amino acids. Trimming cost V 2 bases and J 0 bases, with 6 bases left between them. CDR1 is MNHEY, CDR2 SVGAGI, per germline. The CDR3 nucleotides read TGTGCCAGCAGTTACAGCGGCAGCACAGATACGCAGTATTTT. Translating it yields CASSYSGSTDTQYF.

In this sample, this clone turned up a few times. The rearrangement joins TRBV5-1 to TRBJ2-1; 8 nucleotides align to TRBD1. Germline V gene sequence: CDR1 SGHRS, CDR2 YFSETQ. V trimming: 4 bases; J trimming: 4 bases; junction bases outside the gene matches: 7. The CDR3 consists of 15 residues. DNA of the CDR3: TGCGCCAGCAGCCTCCAGGGGGCTGGTTACAATGAGCAGTTCTTC. Amino acids: CASSLQGAGYNEQFF.

The sample holds one count of this clone. V and J are TRBV18 and TRBJ2-3, with a weak D call TRBD2 (5 bases). Germline lookup yields CDR1 KGHSH and CDR2 LQKENI. This CDR3 has 15 amino acids. The V gene lost 2 bases and the J gene lost 2 bases, with 11 bases spanning the gap. DNA for the CDR3: TGTGCCAGCTCACCAAGGCTAGCACCCACAGATACGCAGTATTTT. This sequence encodes CASSPRLAPTDTQYF.

The chain couples TRBV6-5 to TRBJ2-1, with D possibly matching TRBD2 (5 bases). V lost 7 bases and J 4 bases, leaving 11 bases between the germline ends. The CDR3 sequence is 13 residues long. Germline V gene lookup returns CDR1 MNHEY and CDR2 SVGAGI. CDR3 in DNA: TGTGCCAGCACCCAGGACTTGTACAATGAGCAGTTCTTC. It yields the protein CASTQDLYNEQFF.

The chain couples TRBV3-1 (or the pseudogene TRBV3-2) to TRBJ2-7, with D maybe TRBD1 (6 bases). The germline gives CDR1 LGHDT, CDR2 YNNKEL (reference sequence). The CDR3 contains 15 residues. The germline V and J ends were trimmed by 1 base and 6 bases, with 16 bases remaining between them. The CDR3: CASSQATLLGAEQYF. The DNA of the CDR3 is TGTGCCAGCAGCCAAGCCACCTTGCTGGGGGCCGAGCAGTACTTC.

The V gene is TRBV27, the J gene TRBJ1-2; 11 bases line up with TRBD1. J lost 8 bases, V lost 1 base, and 9 bases had no gene match. There are 16 residues in the CDR3. Germline CDR1 is MNHEY and CDR2 is SMNVEV (reference sequence). As DNA, the CDR3 is TGTGCCAGCAGTTTATTTGGGACAGGGGGGTGGGGCGGCTACACCTTC. Amino acids: CASSLFGTGGWGGYTF.

The V and J genes are TRBV12-5 and TRBJ2-7; D ambiguous. Trimming took 7 bases from V and 4 from J, leaving 11 bases between them. The CDR3 is made up of 12 amino acids. CDR1 LGHNT and CDR2 FRNRAP come from the germline V gene. The DNA for the CDR3 is TGTGCTAGTGCCGTAAAACAGTACGAGCAGTACTTC. It codes for CASAVKQYEQYF.

The chain has TRBV6-6 and TRBJ1-2; D is uncertain. The CDR3 has 11 residues. Germline V gene lookup returns CDR1 MNHNY and CDR2 SVGAGI (reference sequence). Trimming shortened V by 7 bases and J by 8 bases, and 11 bases separated the two germline ends. CDR3: CASTRAEGYTF. CDR3 sequence (DNA): TGTGCCAGCACGAGGGCTGAAGGCTACACCTTC.

This clone is a singleton in its sample. Here the CDR3 reads CASSEYVAIPTF. The CDR3 nucleotides read TGCGCCAGCAGTGAATATGTGGCCATCCCCACCTTC. This chain links TRBV10-2 with TRBJ1-2, with unresolved D. Trimming took 3 bases from V and 13 from J, leaving 15 bases between them. Germline V CDR1 and CDR2: WSHSY, SAAADI. This CDR3 region has 12 residues.

V gene TRBV2 combines with J gene TRBJ1-5; 9 positions match TRBD1. V trimming: 6 bases; J trimming: 9 bases; junction bases outside the gene matches: 6. The CDR3 sequence is 13 residues long. Germline CDR1 reads SNHLY; CDR2 reads FYNNEI. The CDR3 spells CASSGQGISPQHF. The DNA for the CDR3 is TGTGCCAGCAGCGGACAGGGGATTTCGCCCCAGCATTTT.